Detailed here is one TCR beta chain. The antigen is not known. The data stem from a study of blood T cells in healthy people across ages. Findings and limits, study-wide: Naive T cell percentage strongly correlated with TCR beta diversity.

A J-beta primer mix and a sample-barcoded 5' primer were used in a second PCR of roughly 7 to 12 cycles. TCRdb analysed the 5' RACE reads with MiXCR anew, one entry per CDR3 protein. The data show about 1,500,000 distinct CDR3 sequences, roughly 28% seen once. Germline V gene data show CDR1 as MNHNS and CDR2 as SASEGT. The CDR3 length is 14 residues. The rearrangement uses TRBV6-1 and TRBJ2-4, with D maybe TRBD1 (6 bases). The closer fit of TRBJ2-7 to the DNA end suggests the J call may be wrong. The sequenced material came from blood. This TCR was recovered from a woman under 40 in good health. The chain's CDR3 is CASSEVYRAGEQYF. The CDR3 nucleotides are TGTGCCAGCAGTGAAGTGTACAGGGCGGGCGAGCAGTACTTC.